The T cell receptor (beta chain) described here comes from a study of a mutant IDH1 vaccine in newly diagnosed glioma. About the study: Treated patients were approximately 62% male, about 38% female, mean age 40.4 years.

As to time point: week 47, end of study. A 20-mer mutant IDH1 peptide at 300 ug was injected subcutaneously with topical imiquimod. The V segment lost 5 bases and the J segment 5 bases; nucleotides outside the gene matches: 9. Germline assignment: CDR1 SEHNR and CDR2 FQNEAQ (reference sequence). The CDR3 extends over 16 amino acids. To note about this clone: Its antigen remains unidentified.

Sequencing was performed with immunoSEQ multiplex PCR; in TCRdb, only in-frame clones are kept and a portion is missing. In the table there are about 94,000 clones, nearly 90% of which are singletons. The TCR was taken from a woman aged 50 to 65 with glioma. Sample: PBMCs, taken from a glioma patient whose treatment included an IDH1 peptide vaccine. The genes are TRBV7-9 and TRBJ1-1; 12 bases map to TRBD1. CDR3 DNA sequence: TGTGCCAGCAGCGCCGGGACAGGGGGCGCGACTACTGAAGCTTTCTTT. It translates to CASSAGTGGATTEAFF.